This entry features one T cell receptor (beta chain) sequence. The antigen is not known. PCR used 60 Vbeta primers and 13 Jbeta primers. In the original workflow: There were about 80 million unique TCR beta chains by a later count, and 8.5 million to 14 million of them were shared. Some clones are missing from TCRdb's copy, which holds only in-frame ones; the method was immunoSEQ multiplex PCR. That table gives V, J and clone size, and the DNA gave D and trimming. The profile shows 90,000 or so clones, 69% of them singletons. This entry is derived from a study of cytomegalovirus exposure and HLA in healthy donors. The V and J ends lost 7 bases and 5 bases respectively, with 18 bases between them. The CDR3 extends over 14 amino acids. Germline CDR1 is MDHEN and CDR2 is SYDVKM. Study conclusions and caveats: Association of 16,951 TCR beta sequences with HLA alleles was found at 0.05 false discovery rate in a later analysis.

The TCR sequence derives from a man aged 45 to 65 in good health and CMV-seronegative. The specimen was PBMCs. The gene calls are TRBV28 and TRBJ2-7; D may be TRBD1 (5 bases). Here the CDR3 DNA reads TGTGCCAGCAAAGTGGGCAGGGCGACCCACGAGCAGTACTTC. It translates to CASKVGRATHEQYF.